The next 27 T cell receptor beta chains were all read from a single sample in a study of lymphopenia after photon versus proton radiotherapy. TCRdb keeps only in-frame clones here, not all; method: immunoSEQ multiplex PCR. In the table there are 35,000 to 40,000 clones, around 85% of which are singletons. Source: peripheral blood, taken from a patient treated with photon-based radiotherapy. The origin of the receptors is a man aged 50-59 years with gastric cancer.

The V and J genes are TRBV7-2 and TRBJ1-1, with D possibly matching TRBD1 (5 bases). The CDR3 is made up of 13 amino acids. Germline V lookup: CDR1 SGHTA, CDR2 FQGNSA. The V and J ends lost 5 bases and 5 bases respectively, with 12 bases between them. The CDR3 loop is CASSRIRATEAFF. CDR3 in DNA: TGTGCCAGCAGCCGTATCAGGGCGACTGAAGCTTTCTTT. Looking up the rest from reference TRBV7-2 and TRBJ1-1 gives the full variable domain: GAGVSQSPSNKVTEKGKDVELRCDPISGHTALYWYRQSLGQGLEFLIYFQGNSAPDKSGLPSDRFSAERTGGSVSTLTIQRTQQEDSAVYLCASSRIRATEAFFGQGTRLTVV.

The chain has TRBV6-4 and TRBJ1-5; tentatively, D is TRBD1 (6 bases). Per the germline V gene, CDR1 is MRHNA and CDR2 is SNTAGT. V was pared by 6 bases and J by 0 bases, with 12 bases between. The CDR3 runs to 15 residues. The CDR3 DNA reads TGTGCCAGCAGCCCGACAGGATATAGCAATCAGCCCCAGCATTTT. Translated, it gives CASSPTGYSNQPQHF.

This clone was recorded once. The chain uses TRBV11-2 and TRBJ2-1; possibly TRBD1 for D (6 bases). Germline V gene sequence: CDR1 SGHAT, CDR2 FQNNGV. V lost 5 bases and J 8 bases, leaving 13 bases between the germline ends. This CDR3 is 13 amino acids long. Here the CDR3 reads CASSRVGQHEQFF. DNA of the CDR3: TGTGCCAGCAGCCGCGTTGGACAGCATGAGCAGTTCTTC.

The rearrangement uses TRBV5-1 and TRBJ1-4, with D possibly TRBD1 on 5 matching bases. Germline values: CDR1 SGHRS, CDR2 YFSETQ. Trimming shortened V by 4 bases and J by 4 bases, and 11 bases separated the two germline ends. The CDR3 is 14 residues long. In DNA, the CDR3 is TGCGCCAGCAGCCCCATGACAGTTAATGAAAAACTGTTTTTT. This sequence encodes CASSPMTVNEKLFF.

V is TRBV28 and J is TRBJ2-1; a possible D gene is TRBD2 (5 bases). Germline CDR1 reads MDHEN; CDR2 reads SYDVKM. V was shortened by 8 bases and J by 4 bases, with 6 bases between the two germline ends. The CDR3 length is 11 residues. The CDR3 protein is CASERYNEQFF. CDR3 nucleotide sequence: TGTGCCAGCGAGCGGTACAATGAGCAGTTCTTC. Together with reference TRBV28 and TRBJ2-1, the CDR3 gives the full variable domain: DVKVTQSSRYLVKRTGEKVFLECVQDMDHENMFWYRQDPGLGLRLIYFSYDVKMKEKGDIPEGYSVSREKKERFSLILESASTNQTSMYLCASERYNEQFFGPGTRLTVL.

This clone has a handful of counts. V is TRBV12-2 and J is TRBJ2-7; TRBD1 is the table's D call and was not checked against the DNA. TRBV12-2 is assigned pseudogene status. The CDR3 loop spans 13 amino acids. CDR3 residues: CASRPRAAYEQYF. In nucleotides, the CDR3 is TGTGCAAGTCGCCCCAGGGCCGCCTACGAGCAGTACTTC.

V usage is TRBV4-2 and J usage is TRBJ2-3, with 8 bases fitting TRBD1. The CDR3 is made up of 16 amino acids. The germline CDR1 and CDR2 sequences are LGHNA and YNFKEQ. Trimming at V came to 4 bases and at J to 2 bases, leaving 8 bases not matched to a gene. The CDR3 reads CASSPLDRGNTDTQYF. DNA for the CDR3: TGTGCCAGCAGCCCCCTAGACAGGGGCAACACAGATACGCAGTATTTT.

V is TRBV5-1 and J is TRBJ2-7, with D perhaps matching TRBD2 (6 bases). This CDR3 has 16 residues. V gave up 3 bases and J gave up 1 base, with 17 bases separating them. CDR1 and CDR2 (germline): SGHRS, YFSETQ. CDR3 nucleotides: TGCGCCAGCAGCTCCCTGCGGGGTGGAGAGTCCTACGAGCAGTACTTC. It yields the protein CASSSLRGGESYEQYF.

This chain uses TRBV9 with TRBJ2-2, with no clear D. V shed 0 bases and J shed 7 bases, with 7 bases lying between them. This CDR3 has 13 residues. The germline CDR1 and CDR2 sequences are SGDLS and YYNGEE. The CDR3 is CASSVANLGELFF. For the CDR3, the DNA is TGTGCCAGCAGCGTAGCGAATCTCGGGGAGCTGTTTTTT.

The V call is TRBV19, the J call TRBJ1-1; no clear D. The CDR3 is 14 amino acids. Looked up from germline, CDR1 is LNHDA and CDR2 is SQIVND (reference sequence). V shed 3 bases and J shed 6 bases, with 14 bases lying between them. The CDR3 is CASSIRPWSAEAFF. The CDR3 DNA reads TGTGCCAGTAGTATTCGTCCTTGGTCGGCTGAAGCTTTCTTT. Using reference TRBV19 and TRBJ1-1 for the parts outside the CDR3, the full variable domain is DGGITQSPKYLFRKEGQNVTLSCEQNLNHDAMYWYRQDPGQGLRLIYYSQIVNDFQKGDIAEGYSVSREKKESFPLTVTSAQKNPTAFYLCASSIRPWSAEAFFGQGTRLTVV.

The count of this clone is one. The J gene is TRBJ2-1, the V gene TRBV5-1, with TRBD2 identical over 9 bases. The CDR3 spans 16 residues. The germline V gene encodes CDR1 SGHRS and CDR2 YFSETQ. Trimming took 0 bases from V and 7 from J; bases not matched to a gene: 8. The CDR3 spells CASSLVVAGAGNEQFF. The CDR3 DNA reads as TGCGCCAGCAGCTTGGTAGTAGCGGGAGCCGGTAATGAGCAGTTCTTC.

This clone was detected only once. Here the CDR3 reads CASTKITGGRDTGELFF. CDR3 bases: TGTGCCAGCACCAAAATAACAGGGGGCAGGGACACCGGGGAGCTGTTTTTT. The rearrangement uses TRBV7-9 and TRBJ2-2; 9 bases align to TRBD1. The CDR3 is 17 residues long. V lost 7 bases to trimming and J lost 3 bases; unmatched junction nucleotides: 12. Germline lookup yields CDR1 SEHNR and CDR2 FQNEAQ (reference sequence). Based on the CDR3 plus reference TRBV7-9 and TRBJ2-2, the full variable domain is DTGVSQNPRHKITKRGQNVTFRCDPISEHNRLYWYRQTLGQGPEFLTYFQNEAQLEKSRLLSDRFSAERPKGSFSTLEIQRTEQGDSAMYLCASTKITGGRDTGELFFGEGSRLTVL.

The J gene is TRBJ2-7, the V gene TRBV5-1, with 8 nucleotides matching TRBD1. The CDR3 is 12 residues long. CDR1 is SGHRS, CDR2 YFSETQ, per germline. V gave up 4 bases and J gave up 6 bases; unmatched junction bases: 3. The CDR3 region has the DNA TGCGCCAGCAGCCAAGACAGGGGCGAGCAGTACTTC. The encoded protein is CASSQDRGEQYF.

About this clone: This sample includes further DNA sequences coding for the same CDR3. This sequence joins TRBV6-6 and TRBJ1-2; D may be TRBD1 (6 bases). Trimming took 0 bases from V and 0 from J, leaving 11 bases between them. The V gene's germline CDR1 is MNHNY and CDR2 SVGAGI (reference sequence). The CDR3 has 16 amino acids. The CDR3 DNA reads as TGTGCCAGCAGTTACTCTTCAGGGGTAACTAACTATGGCTACACCTTC. Its protein product is CASSYSSGVTNYGYTF.

The rearrangement links TRBV4-2 to TRBJ2-3; TRBD2 aligns across 7 bases. This CDR3 has 15 residues. CDR1 and CDR2 (germline): LGHNA, YNFKEQ. Trimming removed 4 bases from V and 3 bases from J; junction bases left unmatched: 7. DNA for the CDR3: TGTGCCAGCAGCCCTGGGTGGGGGGGTACAGATACGCAGTATTTT. Its translation: CASSPGWGGTDTQYF.

This rearrangement joins TRBV29-1 to TRBJ2-1; D remains unclear. With 5 bases removed from V and 10 bases from J, the gap between germline ends came to 12 bases. The germline gives CDR1 SQVTM, CDR2 ANQGSEA. The CDR3 sequence is 11 residues long. The CDR3 DNA reads TGCAGCGTTTCCATTGGCCCCGAGCAGTTCTTC. It is translated as CSVSIGPEQFF.

The chain combines TRBV11-2 with TRBJ2-1; TRBD2 agrees at 16 bases. V shed 3 bases, J shed 3 bases, and the junction held 5 bases outside the gene matches. Looked up from germline, CDR1 is SGHAT and CDR2 is FQNNGV. This CDR3 spans 18 amino acids. Written as DNA, the CDR3 is TGTGCCAGCAGCTTCGGGACTAGCGGGAGGGCCTTCTACAATGAGCAGTTCTTC. It encodes CASSFGTSGRAFYNEQFF. Combining the CDR3 with reference TRBV11-2 and TRBJ2-1 gives the whole variable domain EAGVAQSPRYKIIEKRQSVAFWCNPISGHATLYWYQQILGQGPKLLIQFQNNGVVDDSQLPKDRFSAERLKGVDSTLKIQPAKLEDSAVYLCASSFGTSGRAFYNEQFFGPGTRLTVL.

The chain links TRBV27 to TRBJ2-7, with 7 bases aligning to TRBD2. V shed 2 bases and J 3 bases; nucleotides not matched to a gene: 1. The CDR3 consists of 13 residues. Germline lookup yields CDR1 MNHEY and CDR2 SMNVEV (reference sequence). The CDR3: CASSLSGDYEQYF. The CDR3 DNA reads as TGTGCCAGCAGTTTAAGCGGGGACTACGAGCAGTACTTC.

The chain employs TRBV30 and TRBJ2-7; 9 bases line up with TRBD1. CDR1 and CDR2 from the germline V gene are GTSNPN and SVGIG (reference sequence). V lost 3 bases, J lost 2 bases, and 5 bases stayed unmatched. The CDR3 is 14 amino acids. The CDR3 here is CAWRGTGPPYEQYF. The CDR3 coding sequence is TGTGCCTGGAGAGGGACAGGGCCCCCCTACGAGCAGTACTTC. The full variable domain, in which reference TRBV30 and TRBJ2-7 provide the parts outside the CDR3, is SQTIHQWPATLVQPVGSPLSLECTVEGTSNPNLYWYRQAAGRGLQLLFYSVGIGQISSEVPQNLSASRPQDRQFILSSKKLLLSDSGFYLCAWRGTGPPYEQYFGPGTRLTVT.

This chain's CDR3 is CASSLGGFEETQYF. CDR3 coding DNA: TGTGCCAGCAGCTTGGGCGGGTTTGAAGAGACCCAGTACTTC. This chain connects TRBV5-4 to TRBJ2-5, with TRBD2 as a possible D gene (5 bases). The germline CDR1 and CDR2 sequences are SGHNT and YYREEE (reference sequence). The CDR3 length is 14 residues. The V gene lost 0 bases and the J gene lost 3 bases, with 9 bases spanning the gap.

The gene calls are TRBV5-1 and TRBJ2-5; tentatively, D is TRBD1 (6 bases). The germline V gene has CDR1 SGHRS and CDR2 YFSETQ. The CDR3 spans 16 residues. V lost 4 bases and J 1 base, leaving 17 bases between the germline ends. The CDR3 region is CASSPGKDSRQETQYF. The CDR3 DNA sequence: TGCGCCAGCAGCCCTGGCAAGGACAGCCGCCAAGAGACCCAGTACTTC.

The chain recombines TRBV19 with TRBJ1-1; D perhaps matches TRBD1 (5 bases). The CDR3 runs 14 residues. Germline CDR1 is LNHDA and CDR2 is SQIVND (reference sequence). V lost 7 bases and J lost 5, with 17 bases in between. In DNA form, the CDR3 reads TGTGCCAGTACCTGGGGCAGCCCTGGAACTGAAGCTTTCTTT. It codes for CASTWGSPGTEAFF.

This clone was recorded only once. The rearrangement joins TRBV19 to TRBJ1-2; 11 bases are shared with TRBD1. The germline gives CDR1 LNHDA, CDR2 SQIVND (reference sequence). J was trimmed by 2 bases and V by 7 bases; bases with no gene match: 6. The CDR3 contains 15 residues. The CDR3 DNA reads TGTGCCAGTAAGGGGGACAGGGGGGCCAACTATGGCTACACCTTC. Protein sequence: CASKGDRGANYGYTF.

A single count supports this clone. The chain links TRBV6-1 to TRBJ1-6; TRBD1 is a possible D gene (6 bases). CDR1 is MNHNS and CDR2 is SASEGT in the germline V gene. V dropped 7 bases and J dropped 7 bases, with 14 bases sitting between them. CDR3 length equals 14 residues. CDR3 bases: TGTGCCAGCACTATACAGGGTACCAATTCACCCCTCCACTTT. This codes for CASTIQGTNSPLHF.

The sample holds one count of this clone. The chain uses TRBV25-1 and TRBJ2-7; D gene uncertain. CDR1 is MGHDK and CDR2 is SYGVNS in the germline V gene. This CDR3 contains 15 residues. V lost 2 bases, J lost 6 bases, and 17 bases lay in between. CDR3 region: CASSEEGIPTSEQYF. In nucleotides, the CDR3 is TGTGCCAGCAGTGAAGAAGGAATACCTACCTCCGAGCAGTACTTC.

The chain uses TRBV27 and TRBJ2-1; possibly TRBD2 for D (5 bases). Germline assignment: CDR1 MNHEY and CDR2 SMNVEV (reference sequence). Trimming took 1 base from V and 5 from J, leaving 12 bases between them. This CDR3 is built from 15 residues. The DNA for the CDR3 is TGTGCCAGCAGTTTATGGTGGAACGGGGACAATGAGCAGTTCTTC. Its protein product is CASSLWWNGDNEQFF.

V and J are TRBV5-1 and TRBJ2-7, with 10 positions matching TRBD2. The CDR3 is 15 amino acids. The germline V gene encodes CDR1 SGHRS and CDR2 YFSETQ. Losses at the gene ends were 3 bases for V and 2 bases for J; bases not matched to a gene: 5. The CDR3 protein is CASSSQAGGTYEQYF. CDR3 DNA sequence: TGCGCCAGCAGCTCCCAAGCGGGAGGGACCTACGAGCAGTACTTC.